This TCR beta chain was sequenced during a study of follicular helper T cells after annual influenza vaccination. As for time point: 2014-2015 season, 7 days after vaccination. Concerning this clone itself: Its matching antigen is unknown.

General study results and limits: ICOS+CD38+ cTfh clonality change tracked circulating plasmablast frequency change.

TCRB sequencing was done at Survey resolution level. Libraries were prepared by immunoSEQ multiplex PCR; TCRdb keeps only in-frame clonotypes and omits some of them. The sample holds several thousand clones, approximately 80% seen once. The V segment lost 4 bases and the J segment 0 bases; nucleotides outside the gene matches: 3. This CDR3 spans 15 amino acids. Germline lookup yields CDR1 LNHNV and CDR2 YYDKDF (reference sequence). The chain combines TRBV15 with TRBJ2-1; TRBD1 agrees at 7 bases. This TCR derives from an adult who received the influenza vaccine. The source was CXCR5+ CD38- circulating T follicular helper cells from blood, collected 7 days after influenza vaccination. Subset of the sample: circulating Tfh, non-naive CD4+CXCR5+PD-1+ (ICOS+CD38+ or ICOS-CD38-). This CDR3 reads CATSTRTGSYNEQFF. The CDR3 nucleotides read TGTGCCACCAGCACCCGGACAGGCTCCTACAATGAGCAGTTCTTC.